This T cell receptor (beta chain) was retrieved from a study of OX40 agonist ivuxolimab in advanced cancers. Overall study context: Patients' therapy was ivuxolimab, an antibody that acts as an agonist of OX40 (CD134). Participants averaged approximately 60 years of age (range roughly 23 to 90) and were over 75% male. At 0.01 to 10 mg/kg, ivuxolimab was administered intravenously to patients every 2 weeks.

The ends were cut back, 10 bases at V and 5 bases at J, with 11 bases in the middle. Per the germline V gene, CDR1 is MNHEY and CDR2 is SVGAGI. The CDR3 has 11 residues. Produced via immunoSEQ multiplex PCR; TCRdb's table is partial and in-frame only. The sample consists of about 86,000 clones, around 88% of them appearing once. The TCR comes from an adult with an advanced solid tumor such as melanoma, head and neck, liver or kidney cancer. Specimen: CD4+ or CD8+ T cells sorted from blood, collected in a trial of the OX40 agonist ivuxolimab. The gene calls are TRBV6-5 and TRBJ2-5; D is uncertain. CDR3 bases: TGTGCCACCAAACGCAGGGAGACCCAGTACTTC. This codes for CATKRRETQYF.